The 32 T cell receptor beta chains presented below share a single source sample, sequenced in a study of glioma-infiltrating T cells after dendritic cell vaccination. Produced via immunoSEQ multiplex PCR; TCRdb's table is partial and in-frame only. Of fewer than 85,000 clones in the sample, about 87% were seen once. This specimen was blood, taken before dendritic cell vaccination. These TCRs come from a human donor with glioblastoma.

The CDR3 coding sequence is TGTGCCAGCAGCCTGGGGGGGGACTATGGCTACACCTTC. Amino acid sequence: CASSLGGDYGYTF. V usage is TRBV27 and J usage is TRBJ1-2; possible D gene TRBD1, 5 bases. The germline gives CDR1 MNHEY, CDR2 SMNVEV (reference sequence). The V gene lost 6 bases and the J gene lost 3 bases, with 11 bases spanning the gap. The CDR3 has 13 residues.

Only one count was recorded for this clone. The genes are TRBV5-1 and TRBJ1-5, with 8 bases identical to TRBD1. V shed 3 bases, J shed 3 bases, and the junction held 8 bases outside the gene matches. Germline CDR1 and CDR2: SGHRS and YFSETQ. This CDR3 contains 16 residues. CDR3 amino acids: CASSYGTGGSNQPQHF. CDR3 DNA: TGCGCCAGCAGCTACGGTACAGGGGGATCCAATCAGCCCCAGCATTTT.

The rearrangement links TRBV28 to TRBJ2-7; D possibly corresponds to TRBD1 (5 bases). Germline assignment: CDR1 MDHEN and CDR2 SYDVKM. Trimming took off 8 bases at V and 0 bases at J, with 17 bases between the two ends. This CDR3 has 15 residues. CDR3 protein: CASHADGAGSYEQYF. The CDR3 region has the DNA TGTGCCAGCCATGCGGATGGGGCAGGCTCCTACGAGCAGTACTTC.

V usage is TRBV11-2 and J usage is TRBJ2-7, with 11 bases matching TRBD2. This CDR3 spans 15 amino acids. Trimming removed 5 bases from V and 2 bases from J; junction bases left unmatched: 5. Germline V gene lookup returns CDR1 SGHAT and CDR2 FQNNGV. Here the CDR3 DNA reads TGTGCCAGCAGCCCGACTAGCGGGGAGACCTACGAGCAGTACTTC. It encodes CASSPTSGETYEQYF.

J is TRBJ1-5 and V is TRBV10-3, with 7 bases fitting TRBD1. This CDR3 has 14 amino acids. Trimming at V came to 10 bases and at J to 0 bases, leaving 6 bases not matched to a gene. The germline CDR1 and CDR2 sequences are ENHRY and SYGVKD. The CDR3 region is CATTPGGSNQPQHF. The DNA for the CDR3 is TGTGCCACGACACCAGGGGGTAGCAATCAGCCCCAGCATTTT.

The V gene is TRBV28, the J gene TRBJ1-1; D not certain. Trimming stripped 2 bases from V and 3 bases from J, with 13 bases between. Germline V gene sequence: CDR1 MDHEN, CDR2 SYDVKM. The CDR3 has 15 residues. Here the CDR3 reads CASSLLLRSHTEAFF. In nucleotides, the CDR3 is TGTGCCAGCAGTTTACTTTTACGGTCTCACACTGAAGCTTTCTTT.

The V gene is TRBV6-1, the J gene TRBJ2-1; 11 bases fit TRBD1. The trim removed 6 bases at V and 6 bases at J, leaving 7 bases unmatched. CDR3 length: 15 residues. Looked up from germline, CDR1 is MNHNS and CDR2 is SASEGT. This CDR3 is CASRTGTGGFNEQFF. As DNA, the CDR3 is TGTGCCAGCAGAACCGGGACAGGGGGTTTCAATGAGCAGTTCTTC.

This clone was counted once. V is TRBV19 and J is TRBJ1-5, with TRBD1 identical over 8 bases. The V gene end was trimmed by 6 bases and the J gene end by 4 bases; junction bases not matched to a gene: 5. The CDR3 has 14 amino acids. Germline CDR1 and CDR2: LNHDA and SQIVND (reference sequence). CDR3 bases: TGTGCCAGTAGGGTACAGGGGGGAAATCAGCCCCAGCATTTT. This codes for CASRVQGGNQPQHF.

CDR3 in amino acids: CAWRGLTGELFF. CDR3 nucleotide sequence: TGTGCCTGGAGAGGACTTACCGGGGAGCTGTTTTTT. V is TRBV30 and J is TRBJ2-2; tentatively, D is TRBD2 (5 bases). The germline CDR1 and CDR2 sequences are GTSNPN and SVGIG (reference sequence). V lost 3 bases, J lost 5 bases, and 7 bases lay in between. CDR3 length: 12 residues.

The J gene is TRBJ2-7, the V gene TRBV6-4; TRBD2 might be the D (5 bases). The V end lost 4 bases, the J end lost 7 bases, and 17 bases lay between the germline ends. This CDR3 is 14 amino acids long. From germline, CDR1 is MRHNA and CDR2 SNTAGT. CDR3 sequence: CASSASSGVGEQYF. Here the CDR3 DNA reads TGTGCCAGCAGTGCCTCCTCCGGGGTAGGGGAGCAGTACTTC.

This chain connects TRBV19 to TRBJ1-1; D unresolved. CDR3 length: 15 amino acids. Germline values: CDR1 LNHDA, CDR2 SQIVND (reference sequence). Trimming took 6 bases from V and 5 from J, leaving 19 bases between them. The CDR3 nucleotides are TGTGCCAGTAGCAGTCAGGAACCATGGACTACTGAAGCTTTCTTT. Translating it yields CASSSQEPWTTEAFF.

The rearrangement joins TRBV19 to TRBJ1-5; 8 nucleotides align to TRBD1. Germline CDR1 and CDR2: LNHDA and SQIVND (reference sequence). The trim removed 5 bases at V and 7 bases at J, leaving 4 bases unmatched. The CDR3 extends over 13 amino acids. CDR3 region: CASSVQGGQPQHF. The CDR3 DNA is TGTGCCAGTAGTGTACAGGGGGGACAGCCCCAGCATTTT. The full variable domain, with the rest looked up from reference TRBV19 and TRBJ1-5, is DGGITQSPKYLFRKEGQNVTLSCEQNLNHDAMYWYRQDPGQGLRLIYYSQIVNDFQKGDIAEGYSVSREKKESFPLTVTSAQKNPTAFYLCASSVQGGQPQHFGDGTRLSIL.

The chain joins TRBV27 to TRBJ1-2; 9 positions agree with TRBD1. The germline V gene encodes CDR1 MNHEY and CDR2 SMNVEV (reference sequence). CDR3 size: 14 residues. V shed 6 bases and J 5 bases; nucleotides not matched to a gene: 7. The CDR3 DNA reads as TGTGCCAGCAGCTTAAAGGGGACAGGGTATGGCTACACCTTC. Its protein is CASSLKGTGYGYTF.

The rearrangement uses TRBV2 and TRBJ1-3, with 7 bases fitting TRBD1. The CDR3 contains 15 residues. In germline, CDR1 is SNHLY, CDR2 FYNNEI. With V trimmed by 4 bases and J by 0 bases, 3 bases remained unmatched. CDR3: CASSGGQYSGNTIYF. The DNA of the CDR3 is TGTGCCAGCAGTGGGGGACAGTACTCTGGAAACACCATATATTTT. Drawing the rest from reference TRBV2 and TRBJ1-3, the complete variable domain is EPEVTQTPSHQVTQMGQEVILRCVPISNHLYFYWYRQILGQKVEFLVSFYNNEISEKSEIFDDQFSVERPDGSNFTLKIRSTKLEDSAMYFCASSGGQYSGNTIYFGEGSWLTVV.

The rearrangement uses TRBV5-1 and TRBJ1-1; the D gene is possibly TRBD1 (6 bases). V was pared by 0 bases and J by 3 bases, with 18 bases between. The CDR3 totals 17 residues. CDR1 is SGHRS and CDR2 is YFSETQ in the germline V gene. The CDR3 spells CASSLGYPGDDDTEAFF. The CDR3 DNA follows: TGCGCCAGCAGCTTGGGGTATCCAGGGGACGATGACACTGAAGCTTTCTTT.

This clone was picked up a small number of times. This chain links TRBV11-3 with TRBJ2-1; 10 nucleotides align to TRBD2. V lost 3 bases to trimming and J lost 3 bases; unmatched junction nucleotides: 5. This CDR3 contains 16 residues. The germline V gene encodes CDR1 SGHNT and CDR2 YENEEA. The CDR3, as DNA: TGTGCCAGCAGCTTGAGACGGACTAGCGGCTACAATGAGCAGTTCTTC. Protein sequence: CASSLRRTSGYNEQFF.

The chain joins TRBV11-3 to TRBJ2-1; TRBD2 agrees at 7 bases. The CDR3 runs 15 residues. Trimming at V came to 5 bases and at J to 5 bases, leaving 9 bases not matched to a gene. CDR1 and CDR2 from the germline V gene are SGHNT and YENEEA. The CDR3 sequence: CASSLASGLHNEQFF. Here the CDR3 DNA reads TGTGCCAGCAGCCTAGCTAGCGGCTTGCACAATGAGCAGTTCTTC.

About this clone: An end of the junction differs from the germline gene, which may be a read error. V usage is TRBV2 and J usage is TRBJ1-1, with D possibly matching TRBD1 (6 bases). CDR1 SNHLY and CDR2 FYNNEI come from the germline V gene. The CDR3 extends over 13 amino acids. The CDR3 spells CVSSAQGSTEAFF. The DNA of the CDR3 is TGTGTCAGCAGTGCCCAGGGGAGCACTGAAGCTTTCTTT.

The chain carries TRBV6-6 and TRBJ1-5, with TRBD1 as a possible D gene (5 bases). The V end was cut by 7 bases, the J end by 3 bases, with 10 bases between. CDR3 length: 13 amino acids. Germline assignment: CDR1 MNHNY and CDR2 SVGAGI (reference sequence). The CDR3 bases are TGTGCCAGCACGGGGGGGAACAATCAGCCCCAGCATTTT. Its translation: CASTGGNNQPQHF.

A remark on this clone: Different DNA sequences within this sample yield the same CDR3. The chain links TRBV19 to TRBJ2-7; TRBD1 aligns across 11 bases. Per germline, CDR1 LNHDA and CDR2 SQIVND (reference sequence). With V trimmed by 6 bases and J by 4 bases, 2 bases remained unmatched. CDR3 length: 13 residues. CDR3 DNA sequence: TGTGCCAGTAGGGGACAGGGGGGGTACGAGCAGTACTTC. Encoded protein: CASRGQGGYEQYF.

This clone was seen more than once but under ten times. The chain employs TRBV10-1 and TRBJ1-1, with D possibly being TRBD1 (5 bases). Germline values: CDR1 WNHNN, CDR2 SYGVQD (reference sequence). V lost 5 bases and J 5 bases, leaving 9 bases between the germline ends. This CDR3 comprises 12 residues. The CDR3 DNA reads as TGCGCCAGCAGTACCGGGGGTACTGAAGCTTTCTTT. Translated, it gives CASSTGGTEAFF.

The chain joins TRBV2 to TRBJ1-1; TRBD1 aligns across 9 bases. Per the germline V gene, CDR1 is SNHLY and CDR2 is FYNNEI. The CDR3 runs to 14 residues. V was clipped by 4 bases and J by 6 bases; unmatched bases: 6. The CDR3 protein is CASSVRQGGAEAFF. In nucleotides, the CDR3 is TGTGCCAGCAGTGTCCGACAGGGGGGCGCTGAAGCTTTCTTT.

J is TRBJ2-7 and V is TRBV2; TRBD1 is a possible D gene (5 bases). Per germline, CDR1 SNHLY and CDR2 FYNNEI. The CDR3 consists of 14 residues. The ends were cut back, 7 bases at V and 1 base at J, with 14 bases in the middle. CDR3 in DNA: TGTGCCAGCAAGGGGCAGGGTCCTTCCTACGAGCAGTACTTC. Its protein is CASKGQGPSYEQYF.

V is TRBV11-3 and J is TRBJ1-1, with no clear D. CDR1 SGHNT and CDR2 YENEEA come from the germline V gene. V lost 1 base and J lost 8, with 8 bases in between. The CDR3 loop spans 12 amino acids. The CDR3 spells CASSLGALEAFF. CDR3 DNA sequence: TGTGCCAGCAGCTTAGGGGCTTTGGAAGCTTTCTTT.

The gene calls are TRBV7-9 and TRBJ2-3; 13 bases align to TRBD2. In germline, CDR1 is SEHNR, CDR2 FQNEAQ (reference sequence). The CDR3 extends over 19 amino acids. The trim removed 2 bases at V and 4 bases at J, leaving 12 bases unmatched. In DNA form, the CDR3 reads TGTGCCAGCAGCTTACCGGGACTAGCGGGACCTAGGGGATCAGATACGCAGTATTTT. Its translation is CASSLPGLAGPRGSDTQYF.

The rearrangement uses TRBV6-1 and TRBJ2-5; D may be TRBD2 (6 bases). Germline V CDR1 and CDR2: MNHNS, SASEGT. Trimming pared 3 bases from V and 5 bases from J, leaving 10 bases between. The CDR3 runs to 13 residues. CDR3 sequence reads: CASSETSRETQYF. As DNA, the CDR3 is TGTGCCAGCAGTGAGACTAGTCGGGAGACCCAGTACTTC.

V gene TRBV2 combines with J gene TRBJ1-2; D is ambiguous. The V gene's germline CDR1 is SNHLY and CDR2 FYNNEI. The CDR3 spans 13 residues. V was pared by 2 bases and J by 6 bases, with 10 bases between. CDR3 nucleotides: TGTGCCAGCAGTGAATTGACACCGGATGGCTACACCTTC. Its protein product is CASSELTPDGYTF.

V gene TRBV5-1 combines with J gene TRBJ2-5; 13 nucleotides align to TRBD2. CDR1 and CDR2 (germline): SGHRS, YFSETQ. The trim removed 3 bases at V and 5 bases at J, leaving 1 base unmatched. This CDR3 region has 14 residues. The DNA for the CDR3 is TGCGCCAGCAGCTGGACTAGCGGGGGCGAGACCCAGTACTTC. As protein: CASSWTSGGETQYF.

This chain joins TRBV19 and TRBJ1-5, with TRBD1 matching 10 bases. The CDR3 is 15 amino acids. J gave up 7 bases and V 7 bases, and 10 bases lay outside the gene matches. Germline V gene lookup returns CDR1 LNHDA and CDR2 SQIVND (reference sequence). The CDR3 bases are TGTGCCAGTATTAAATCCGGGACAGGGGTCCAGCCCCAGCATTTT. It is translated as CASIKSGTGVQPQHF.

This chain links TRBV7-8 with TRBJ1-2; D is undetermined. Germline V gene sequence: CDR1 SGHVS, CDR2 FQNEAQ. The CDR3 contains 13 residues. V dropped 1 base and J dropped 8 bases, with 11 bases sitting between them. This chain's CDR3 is CASSLGRNWGYTF. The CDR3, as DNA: TGTGCCAGCAGCTTAGGGAGGAATTGGGGCTACACCTTC.

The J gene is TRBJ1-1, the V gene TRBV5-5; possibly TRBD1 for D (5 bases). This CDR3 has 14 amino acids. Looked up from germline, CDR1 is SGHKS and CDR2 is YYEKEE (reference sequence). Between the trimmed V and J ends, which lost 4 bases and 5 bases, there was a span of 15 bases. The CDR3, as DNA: TGTGCCAGCAGCCCGGGGGGGGTAGGGACTGAAGCTTTCTTT. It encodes CASSPGGVGTEAFF.

CDR3 sequence: CASSPHPGGGSSYNEQFF. CDR3 in DNA: TGTGCCAGCAGCCCCCATCCCGGCGGCGGGAGTAGCTACAATGAGCAGTTCTTC. This chain connects TRBV7-6 to TRBJ2-1; TRBD2 agrees at 7 bases. CDR3 length equals 18 residues. V dropped 5 bases and J dropped 3; count of bases not matched to a gene: 16. Looked up from germline, CDR1 is SGHVS and CDR2 is FNYEAQ. The entire variable domain, with the rest obtained from reference TRBV7-6 and TRBJ2-1, is as follows: GAGVSQSPRYKVTKRGQDVALRCDPISGHVSLYWYRQALGQGPEFLTYFNYEAQQDKSGLPNDRFSAERPEGSISTLTIQRTEQRDSAMYRCASSPHPGGGSSYNEQFFGPGTRLTVL.